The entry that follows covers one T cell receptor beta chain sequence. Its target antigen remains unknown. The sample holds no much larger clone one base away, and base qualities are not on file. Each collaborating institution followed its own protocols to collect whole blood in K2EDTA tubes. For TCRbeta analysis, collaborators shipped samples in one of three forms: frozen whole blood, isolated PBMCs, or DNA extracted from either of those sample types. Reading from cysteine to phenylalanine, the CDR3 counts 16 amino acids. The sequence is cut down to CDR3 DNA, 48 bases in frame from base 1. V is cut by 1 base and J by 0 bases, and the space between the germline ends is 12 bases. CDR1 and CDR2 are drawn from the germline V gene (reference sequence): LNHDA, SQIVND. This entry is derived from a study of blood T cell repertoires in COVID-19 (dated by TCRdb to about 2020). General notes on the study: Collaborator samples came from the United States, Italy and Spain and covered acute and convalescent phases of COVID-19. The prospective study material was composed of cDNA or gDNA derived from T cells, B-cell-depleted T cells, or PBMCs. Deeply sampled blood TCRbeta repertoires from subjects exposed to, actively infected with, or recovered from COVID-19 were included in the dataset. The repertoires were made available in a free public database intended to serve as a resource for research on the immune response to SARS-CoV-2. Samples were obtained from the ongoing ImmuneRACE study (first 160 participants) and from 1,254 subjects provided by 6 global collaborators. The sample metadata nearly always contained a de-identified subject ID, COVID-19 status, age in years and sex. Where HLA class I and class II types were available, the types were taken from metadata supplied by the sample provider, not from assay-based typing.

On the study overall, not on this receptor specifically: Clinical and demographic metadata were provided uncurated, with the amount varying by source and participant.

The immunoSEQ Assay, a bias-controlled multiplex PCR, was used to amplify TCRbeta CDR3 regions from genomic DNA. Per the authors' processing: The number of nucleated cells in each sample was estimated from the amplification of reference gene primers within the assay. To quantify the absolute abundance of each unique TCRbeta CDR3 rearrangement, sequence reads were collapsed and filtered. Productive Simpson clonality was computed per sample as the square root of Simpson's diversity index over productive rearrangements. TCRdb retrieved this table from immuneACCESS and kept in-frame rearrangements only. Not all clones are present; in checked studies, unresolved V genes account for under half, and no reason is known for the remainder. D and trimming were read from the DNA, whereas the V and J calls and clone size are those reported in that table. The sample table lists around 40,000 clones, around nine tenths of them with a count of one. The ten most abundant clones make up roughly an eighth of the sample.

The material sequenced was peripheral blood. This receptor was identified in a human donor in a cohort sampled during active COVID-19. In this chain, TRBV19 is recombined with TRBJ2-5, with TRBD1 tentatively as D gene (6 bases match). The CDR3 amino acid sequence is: CASSIGGGRYQETQYF. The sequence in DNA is TGTGCCAGTAGTATAGGAGGGGGACGGTACCAAGAGACCCAGTACTTC. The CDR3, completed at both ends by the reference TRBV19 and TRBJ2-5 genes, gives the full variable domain DGGITQSPKYLFRKEGQNVTLSCEQNLNHDAMYWYRQDPGQGLRLIYYSQIVNDFQKGDIAEGYSVSREKKESFPLTVTSAQKNPTAFYLCASSIGGGRYQETQYFGPGTRLLVL.